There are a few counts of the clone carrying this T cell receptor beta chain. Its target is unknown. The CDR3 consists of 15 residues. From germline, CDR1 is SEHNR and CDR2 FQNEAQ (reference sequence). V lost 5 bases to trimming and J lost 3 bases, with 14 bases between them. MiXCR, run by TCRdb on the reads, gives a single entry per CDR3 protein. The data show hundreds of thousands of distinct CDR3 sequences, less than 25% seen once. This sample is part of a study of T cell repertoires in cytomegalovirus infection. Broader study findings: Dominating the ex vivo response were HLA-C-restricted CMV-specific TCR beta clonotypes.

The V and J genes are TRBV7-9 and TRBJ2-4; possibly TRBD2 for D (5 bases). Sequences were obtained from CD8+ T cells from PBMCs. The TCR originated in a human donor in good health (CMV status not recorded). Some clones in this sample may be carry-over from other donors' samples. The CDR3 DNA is TGTGCCAGCAGCCCCCCGGTCCGGGGCAAAAACATTCAGTACTTC. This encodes CASSPPVRGKNIQYF. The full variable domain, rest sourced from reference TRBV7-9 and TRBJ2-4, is DTGVSQNPRHKITKRGQNVTFRCDPISEHNRLYWYRQTLGQGPEFLTYFQNEAQLEKSRLLSDRFSAERPKGSFSTLEIQRTEQGDSAMYLCASSPPVRGKNIQYFGAGTRLSVL.